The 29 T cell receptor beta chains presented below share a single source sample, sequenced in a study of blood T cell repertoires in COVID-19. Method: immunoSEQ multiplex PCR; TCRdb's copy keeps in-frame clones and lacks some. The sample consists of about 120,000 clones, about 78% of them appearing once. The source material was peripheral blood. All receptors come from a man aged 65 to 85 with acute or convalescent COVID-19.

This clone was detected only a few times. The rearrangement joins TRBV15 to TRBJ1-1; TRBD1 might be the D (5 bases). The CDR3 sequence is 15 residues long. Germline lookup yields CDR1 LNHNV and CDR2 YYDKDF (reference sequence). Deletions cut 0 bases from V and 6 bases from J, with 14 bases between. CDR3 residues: CATSRDRGLRAEAFF. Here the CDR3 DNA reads TGTGCCACCAGCAGAGATAGGGGACTGAGGGCTGAAGCTTTCTTT.

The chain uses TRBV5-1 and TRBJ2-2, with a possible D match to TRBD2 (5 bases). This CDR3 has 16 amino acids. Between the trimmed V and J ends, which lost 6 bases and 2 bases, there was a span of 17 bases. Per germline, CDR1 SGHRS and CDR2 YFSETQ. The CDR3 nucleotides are TGCGCCAGCACCCCCCCGGGGTTATCTAACACCGGGGAGCTGTTTTTT. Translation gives CASTPPGLSNTGELFF.

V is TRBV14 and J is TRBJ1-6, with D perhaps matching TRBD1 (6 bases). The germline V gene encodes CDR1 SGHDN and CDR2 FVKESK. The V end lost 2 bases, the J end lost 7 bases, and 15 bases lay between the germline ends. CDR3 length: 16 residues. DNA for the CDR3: TGTGCCAGCAGCCAACTGGACAGAGCTTTAAATTCACCCCTCCACTTT. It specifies CASSQLDRALNSPLHF.

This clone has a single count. CDR3 coding DNA: TGTGCCAGCAGCTCCGGAACGGGACAGGGCGGACCCCTCCACTTT. This codes for CASSSGTGQGGPLHF. This chain uses TRBV7-2 with TRBJ1-6; 9 nucleotides agree with TRBD1. The germline CDR1 and CDR2 sequences are SGHTA and FQGNSA. The ends lost 4 bases at V and 12 bases at J; junction bases unmatched: 10. The CDR3 has 15 amino acids.

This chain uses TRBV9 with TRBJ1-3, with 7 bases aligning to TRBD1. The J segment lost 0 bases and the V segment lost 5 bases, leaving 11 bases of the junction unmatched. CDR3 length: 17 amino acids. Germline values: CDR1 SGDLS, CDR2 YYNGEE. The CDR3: CASSPRDSGYSGNTIYF. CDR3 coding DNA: TGTGCCAGCAGTCCTAGGGACAGCGGTTACTCTGGAAACACCATATATTTT.

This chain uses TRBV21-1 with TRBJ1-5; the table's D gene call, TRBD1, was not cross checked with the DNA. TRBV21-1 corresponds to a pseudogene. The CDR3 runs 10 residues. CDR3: CTCRGKPQHF. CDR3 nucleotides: TGTACTTGTAGGGGAAAGCCCCAGCATTTT.

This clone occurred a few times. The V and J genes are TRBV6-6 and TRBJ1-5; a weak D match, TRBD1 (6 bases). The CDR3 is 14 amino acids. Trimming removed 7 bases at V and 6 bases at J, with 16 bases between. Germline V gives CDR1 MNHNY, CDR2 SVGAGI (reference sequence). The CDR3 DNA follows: TGTGCCAGCACCGAGGGGTTAGGGGGTCAGCCCCAGCATTTT. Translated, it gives CASTEGLGGQPQHF.

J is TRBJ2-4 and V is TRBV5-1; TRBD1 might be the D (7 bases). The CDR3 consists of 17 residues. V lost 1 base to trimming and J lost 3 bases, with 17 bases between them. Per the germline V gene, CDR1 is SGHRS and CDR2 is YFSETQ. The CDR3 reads CASSLSSGRGDKNIQYF. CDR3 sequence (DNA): TGCGCCAGCAGCTTGTCCTCTGGCAGGGGGGACAAAAACATTCAGTACTTC.

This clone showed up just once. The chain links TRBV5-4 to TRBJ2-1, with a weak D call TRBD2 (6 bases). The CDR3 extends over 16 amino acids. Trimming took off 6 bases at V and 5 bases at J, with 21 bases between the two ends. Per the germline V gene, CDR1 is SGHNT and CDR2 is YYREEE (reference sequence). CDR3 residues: CASTSPSYGGNNEQFF. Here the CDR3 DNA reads TGTGCCAGCACCTCCCCGTCGTACGGGGGAAACAATGAGCAGTTCTTC.

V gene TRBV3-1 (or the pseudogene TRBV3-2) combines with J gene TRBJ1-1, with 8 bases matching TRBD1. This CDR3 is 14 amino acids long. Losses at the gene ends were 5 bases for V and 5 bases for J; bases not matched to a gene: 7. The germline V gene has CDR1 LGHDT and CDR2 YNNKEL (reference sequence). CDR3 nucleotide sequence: TGTGCCAGCAGCGTTCAGGGGGCAAGTACTGAAGCTTTCTTT. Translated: CASSVQGASTEAFF.

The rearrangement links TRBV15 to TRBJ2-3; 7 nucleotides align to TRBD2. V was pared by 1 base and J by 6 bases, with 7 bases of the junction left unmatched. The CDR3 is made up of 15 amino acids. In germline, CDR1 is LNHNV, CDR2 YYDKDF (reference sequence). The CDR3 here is CATSRGGGGLDTQYF. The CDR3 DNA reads TGTGCCACCAGCAGAGGGGGCGGGGGTTTGGATACGCAGTATTTT.

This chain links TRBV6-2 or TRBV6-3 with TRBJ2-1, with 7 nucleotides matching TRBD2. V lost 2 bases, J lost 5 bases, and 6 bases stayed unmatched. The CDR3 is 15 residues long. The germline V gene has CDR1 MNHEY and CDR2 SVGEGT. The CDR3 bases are TGTGCCAGCAGTTACGGGCGGACTAGGCACAATGAGCAGTTCTTC. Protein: CASSYGRTRHNEQFF.

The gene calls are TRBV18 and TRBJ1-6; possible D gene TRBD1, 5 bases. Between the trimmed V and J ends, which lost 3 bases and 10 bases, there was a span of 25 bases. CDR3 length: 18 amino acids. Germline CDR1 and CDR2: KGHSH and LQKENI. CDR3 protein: CASSPLDSATWLMSPLHF. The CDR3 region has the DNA TGTGCCAGCTCACCCCTCGACAGCGCTACGTGGCTAATGTCACCCCTCCACTTT.

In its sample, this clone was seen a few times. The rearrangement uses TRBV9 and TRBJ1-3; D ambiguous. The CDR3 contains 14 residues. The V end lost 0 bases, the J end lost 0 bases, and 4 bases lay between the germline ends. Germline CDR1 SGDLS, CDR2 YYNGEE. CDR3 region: CASSVGSSGNTIYF. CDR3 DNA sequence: TGTGCCAGCAGCGTAGGCAGCTCTGGAAACACCATATATTTT.

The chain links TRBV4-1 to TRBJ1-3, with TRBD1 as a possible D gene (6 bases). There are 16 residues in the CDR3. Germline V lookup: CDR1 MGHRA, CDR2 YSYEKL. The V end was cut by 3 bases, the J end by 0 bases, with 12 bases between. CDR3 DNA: TGCGCCAGCAGCCAGAACAGGGAATTCTCTGGAAACACCATATATTTT. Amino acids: CASSQNREFSGNTIYF.

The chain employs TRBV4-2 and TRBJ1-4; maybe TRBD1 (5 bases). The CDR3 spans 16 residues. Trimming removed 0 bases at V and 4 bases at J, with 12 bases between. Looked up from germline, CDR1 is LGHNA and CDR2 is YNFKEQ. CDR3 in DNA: TGTGCCAGCAGCCAAGATCGGGTACAGGATAATGAAAAACTGTTTTTT. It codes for CASSQDRVQDNEKLFF.

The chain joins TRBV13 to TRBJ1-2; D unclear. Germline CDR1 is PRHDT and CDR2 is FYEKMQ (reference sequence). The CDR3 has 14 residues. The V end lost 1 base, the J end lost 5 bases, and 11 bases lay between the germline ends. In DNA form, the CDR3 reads TGTGCCAGCAGCTTAGCGGTTTCCGGTTATGGCTACACCTTC. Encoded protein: CASSLAVSGYGYTF.

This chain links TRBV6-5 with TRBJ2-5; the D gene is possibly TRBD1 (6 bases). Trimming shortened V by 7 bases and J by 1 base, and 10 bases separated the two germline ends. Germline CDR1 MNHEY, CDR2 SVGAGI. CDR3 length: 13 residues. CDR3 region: CASKDRTQETQYF. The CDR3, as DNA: TGTGCCAGCAAGGACAGAACCCAAGAGACCCAGTACTTC.

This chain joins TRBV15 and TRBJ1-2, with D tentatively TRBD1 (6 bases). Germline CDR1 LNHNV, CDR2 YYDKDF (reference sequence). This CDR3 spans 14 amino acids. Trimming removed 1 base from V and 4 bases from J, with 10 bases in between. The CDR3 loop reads CATSRGGQLYGYTF. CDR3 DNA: TGTGCCACCAGCAGAGGAGGACAGCTCTATGGCTACACCTTC.

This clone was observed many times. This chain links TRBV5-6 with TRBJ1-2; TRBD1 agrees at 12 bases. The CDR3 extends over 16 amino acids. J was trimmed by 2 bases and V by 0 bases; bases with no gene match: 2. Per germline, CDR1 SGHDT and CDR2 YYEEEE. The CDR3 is CASSLGDRGQNYGYTF. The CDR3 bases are TGTGCCAGCAGCTTGGGGGACAGGGGGCAAAACTATGGCTACACCTTC. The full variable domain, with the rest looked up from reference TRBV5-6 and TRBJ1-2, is DAGVTQSPTHLIKTRGQQVTLRCSPKSGHDTVSWYQQALGQGPQFIFQYYEEEERQRGNFPDRFSGHQFPNYSSELNVNALLLGDSALYLCASSLGDRGQNYGYTFGSGTRLTVV.

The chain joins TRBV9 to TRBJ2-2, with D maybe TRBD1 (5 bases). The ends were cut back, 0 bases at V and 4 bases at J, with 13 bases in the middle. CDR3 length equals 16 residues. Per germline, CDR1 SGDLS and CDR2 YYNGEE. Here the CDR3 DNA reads TGTGCCAGCAGCGTAGGGGCAGGGTCGGCCACCGGGGAGCTGTTTTTT. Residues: CASSVGAGSATGELFF.

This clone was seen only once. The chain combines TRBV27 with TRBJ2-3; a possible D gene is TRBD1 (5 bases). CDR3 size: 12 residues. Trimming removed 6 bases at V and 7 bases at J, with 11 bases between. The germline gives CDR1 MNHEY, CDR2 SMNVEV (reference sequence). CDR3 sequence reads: CASRFGAYTQYF. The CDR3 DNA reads TGTGCCAGCAGATTTGGGGCATATACGCAGTATTTT.

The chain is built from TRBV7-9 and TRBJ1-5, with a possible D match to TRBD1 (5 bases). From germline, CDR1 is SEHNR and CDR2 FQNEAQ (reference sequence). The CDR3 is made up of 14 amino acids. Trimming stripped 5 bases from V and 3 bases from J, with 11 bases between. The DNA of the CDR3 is TGTGCCAGCAGCCCAGGGTACCCCAATCAGCCCCAGCATTTT. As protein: CASSPGYPNQPQHF.

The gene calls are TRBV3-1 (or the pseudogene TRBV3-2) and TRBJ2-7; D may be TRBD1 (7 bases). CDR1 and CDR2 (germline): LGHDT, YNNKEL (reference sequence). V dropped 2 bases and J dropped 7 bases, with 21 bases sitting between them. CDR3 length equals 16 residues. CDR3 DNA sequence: TGTGCCAGCAGCCAACGGTCTGTCAGGGGGGCCTCTGAGCAGTACTTC. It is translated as CASSQRSVRGASEQYF.

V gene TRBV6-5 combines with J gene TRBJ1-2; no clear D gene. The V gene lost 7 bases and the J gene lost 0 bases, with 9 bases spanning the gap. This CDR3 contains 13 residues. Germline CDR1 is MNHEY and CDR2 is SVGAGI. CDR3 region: CASKRDPNYGYTF. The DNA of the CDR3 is TGTGCCAGCAAGAGAGATCCTAACTATGGCTACACCTTC.

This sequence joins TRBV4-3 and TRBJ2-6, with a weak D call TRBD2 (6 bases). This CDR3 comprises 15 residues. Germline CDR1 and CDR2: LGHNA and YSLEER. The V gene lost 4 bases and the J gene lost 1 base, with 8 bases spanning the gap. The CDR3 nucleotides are TGCGCCAGCAGCCTGGGGAGGTCTGGGGCCAACGTCCTGACTTTC. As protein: CASSLGRSGANVLTF.

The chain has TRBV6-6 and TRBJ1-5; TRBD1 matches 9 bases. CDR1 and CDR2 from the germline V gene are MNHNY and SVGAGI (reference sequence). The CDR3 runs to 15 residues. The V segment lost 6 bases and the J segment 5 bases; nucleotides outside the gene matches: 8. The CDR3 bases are TGTGCCAGCAGACAGGGGGCTTTCCCCTATCAGCCCCAGCATTTT. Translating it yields CASRQGAFPYQPQHF.

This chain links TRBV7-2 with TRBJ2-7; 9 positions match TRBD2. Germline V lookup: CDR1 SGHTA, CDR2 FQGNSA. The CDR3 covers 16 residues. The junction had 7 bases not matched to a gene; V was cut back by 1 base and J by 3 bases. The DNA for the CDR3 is TGTGCCAGCAGCTTAGAAGGCCTAGCGGGGTACTACGAGCAGTACTTC. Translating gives CASSLEGLAGYYEQYF.

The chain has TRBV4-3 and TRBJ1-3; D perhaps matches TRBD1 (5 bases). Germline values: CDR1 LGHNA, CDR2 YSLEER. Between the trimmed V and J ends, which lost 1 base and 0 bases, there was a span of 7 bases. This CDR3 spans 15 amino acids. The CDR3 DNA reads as TGCGCCAGCAGCCAAGTGACAGCCTCTGGAAACACCATATATTTT. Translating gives CASSQVTASGNTIYF.